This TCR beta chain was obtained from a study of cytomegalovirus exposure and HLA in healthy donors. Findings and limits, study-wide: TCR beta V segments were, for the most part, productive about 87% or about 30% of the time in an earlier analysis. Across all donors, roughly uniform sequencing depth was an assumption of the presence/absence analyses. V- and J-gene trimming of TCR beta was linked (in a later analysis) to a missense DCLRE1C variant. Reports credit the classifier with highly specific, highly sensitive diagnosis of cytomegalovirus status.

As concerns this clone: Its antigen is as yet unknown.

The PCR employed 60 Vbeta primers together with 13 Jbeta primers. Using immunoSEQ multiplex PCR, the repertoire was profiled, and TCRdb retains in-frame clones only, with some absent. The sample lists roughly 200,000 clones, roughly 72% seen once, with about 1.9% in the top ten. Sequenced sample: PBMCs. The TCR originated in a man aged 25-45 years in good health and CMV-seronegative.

The CDR3 nucleotides are TGTGCCAGCAGCTTAGATGCAAGGAGCGAGCAGTACTTC. This encodes CASSLDARSEQYF. This sequence joins TRBV11-3 and TRBJ2-7; unclear D gene. Trimming took off 0 bases at V and 6 bases at J, with 9 bases between the two ends. This CDR3 has 13 amino acids. Germline lookup yields CDR1 SGHNT and CDR2 YENEEA. The full variable domain, its missing parts supplied by reference TRBV11-3 and TRBJ2-7, is EAGVVQSPRYKIIEKKQPVAFWCNPISGHNTLYWYLQNLGQGPELLIRYENEEAVDDSQLPKDRFSAERLKGVDSTLKIQPAELGDSAVYLCASSLDARSEQYFGPGTRLTVT.